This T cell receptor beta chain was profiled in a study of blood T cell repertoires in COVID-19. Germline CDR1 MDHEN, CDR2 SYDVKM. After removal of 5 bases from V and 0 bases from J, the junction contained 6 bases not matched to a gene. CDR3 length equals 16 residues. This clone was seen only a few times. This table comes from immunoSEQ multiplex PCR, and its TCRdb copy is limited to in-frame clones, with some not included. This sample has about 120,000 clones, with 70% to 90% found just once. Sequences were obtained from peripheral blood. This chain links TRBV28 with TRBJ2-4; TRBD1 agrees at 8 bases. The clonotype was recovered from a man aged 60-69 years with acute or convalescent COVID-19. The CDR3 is CASSPQGGLAKNIQYF. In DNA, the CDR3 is TGTGCCAGCAGTCCACAGGGGGGCTTAGCCAAAAACATTCAGTACTTC.